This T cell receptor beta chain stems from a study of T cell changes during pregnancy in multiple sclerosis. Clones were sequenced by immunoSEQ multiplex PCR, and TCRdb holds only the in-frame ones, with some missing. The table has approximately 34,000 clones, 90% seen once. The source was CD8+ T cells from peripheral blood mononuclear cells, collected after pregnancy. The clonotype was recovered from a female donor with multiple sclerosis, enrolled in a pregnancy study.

The CDR3 here is CASRQGKNTEAFF. CDR3 bases: TGCGCCAGTCGACAGGGTAAGAACACTGAAGCTTTCTTT. The chain is built from TRBV5-1 and TRBJ1-1, with 7 bases matching TRBD1. V gave up 8 bases and J gave up 1 base; unmatched junction bases: 5. Per the germline V gene, CDR1 is SGHRS and CDR2 is YFSETQ. The CDR3 has 13 amino acids.